Each of the 6 T cell receptor beta chains below was sequenced from the same sample in a study of vaccination effects on CD4 cells after COVID-19. For these TCRs, the target antigens are not known. This table comes from immunoSEQ multiplex PCR, and its TCRdb copy is limited to in-frame clones, with some not included. The sample has roughly 13,000 clones; about two thirds are singletons. Under the ViraFEST assay, PBMC were stimulated with viral peptide pools so that antigen-specific CD4+ T cells expanded. Sequencing was performed afterwards. Isolating CD4+ T cells followed 9 to 11 days of culture. The vaccine given was either BNT162b2 or mRNA-1273, in two doses. Material: CD4+ T cells from PBMCs cultured with SARS-CoV-2 spike peptides, obtained after COVID-19 vaccination. The origin of the receptors is a human donor who received a COVID-19 vaccine.

The chain carries TRBV20-1 and TRBJ1-4; 9 bases are a match to TRBD1. V gave up 3 bases and J gave up 5 bases; unmatched junction bases: 1. Germline V gene sequence: CDR1 DFQATT, CDR2 SNEGSKA (reference sequence). This CDR3 has 13 residues. The CDR3, as DNA: TGCAGTGCTAGTGACAGGGGGAATGAAAAACTGTTTTTT. This codes for CSASDRGNEKLFF.

The J gene is TRBJ1-2, the V gene TRBV30; D unclear. The V end was cut by 4 bases, the J end by 0 bases, with 9 bases between. Germline V lookup: CDR1 GTSNPN, CDR2 SVGIG (reference sequence). The CDR3 consists of 13 residues. CDR3 nucleotide sequence: TGTGCCTGGACGGGGAAATCTAACTATGGCTACACCTTC. Translated: CAWTGKSNYGYTF.

This clone showed up just a few times. The chain has TRBV29-1 and TRBJ1-2, with TRBD1 matching over 7 bases. CDR1 is SQVTM and CDR2 is ANQGSEA in the germline V gene. This CDR3 spans 14 amino acids. The J segment lost 8 bases and the V segment lost 7 bases, leaving 16 bases of the junction unmatched. CDR3 sequence (DNA): TGCAGCGCCCAACCGACAGGGACCCGAGCGGGCTACACCTTC. It specifies CSAQPTGTRAGYTF.

V usage is TRBV2 and J usage is TRBJ2-3; no reliable D call. V lost 6 bases, J lost 2 bases, and 6 bases lay in between. The CDR3 is 12 residues long. In germline, CDR1 is SNHLY, CDR2 FYNNEI. The CDR3 is CASRAFTDTQYF. CDR3 nucleotides: TGTGCCAGCAGAGCGTTCACAGATACGCAGTATTTT.

The rearrangement joins TRBV5-5 to TRBJ1-2, with D unresolved. Germline V gives CDR1 SGHKS, CDR2 YYEKEE (reference sequence). The V gene lost 6 bases and the J gene lost 8 bases, with 26 bases spanning the gap. This CDR3 has 16 amino acids. This chain's CDR3 is CASINLGSGGPSGYTF. The CDR3 DNA follows: TGTGCCAGCATCAATCTTGGTTCCGGCGGCCCTTCGGGCTACACCTTC.

The chain combines TRBV13 with TRBJ2-1, with TRBD1 identical over 7 bases. The V and J ends lost 5 bases and 3 bases, in that order; junction bases with no gene match: 7. Germline loops: CDR1 PRHDT, CDR2 FYEKMQ (reference sequence). The CDR3 sequence is 15 residues long. CDR3 protein: CASSPRRDSYNEQFF. The CDR3, as DNA: TGTGCCAGCAGCCCCCGCCGGGACAGCTACAATGAGCAGTTCTTC.